This T cell receptor (beta chain) was identified in a study of control samples from healthy donors and cancer patients. Trimming cost V 7 bases and J 1 base; bases outside gene matches: 16. The CDR3 sequence is 18 residues long. Germline values: CDR1 SNHLY, CDR2 FYNNEI. Sequencing used immunoSEQ multiplex PCR; TCRdb keeps in-frame clones, though not all of them. This sample has about 55,000 clones, with approximately 86% found just once. The J gene is TRBJ2-7, the V gene TRBV2; 10 nucleotides line up with TRBD2. The receptor was derived from a man aged 45-60 years in good health. Sequenced material: blood. The CDR3 region has the DNA TGTGCCAGCACCCAAAGTAGGACTAGCGGCCTACCATCCTACGAGCAGTACTTC. Translating gives CASTQSRTSGLPSYEQYF.